Presented here are 4 T cell receptor beta chains from one specimen sequenced in a study of STAT5B mutations in CD4+ large granular lymphocyte leukemia. Using immunoSEQ multiplex PCR, the repertoire was profiled, and TCRdb retains in-frame clones only, with some absent. The sample lists 30,000 or so clones, approximately 79% occurring once. Input material: CD4+ T cells from blood buffy coats. The receptor set was obtained from a human donor in good health.

The chain uses TRBV5-6 and TRBJ1-5, with D tentatively TRBD1 (5 bases). Per germline, CDR1 SGHDT and CDR2 YYEEEE. The germline V and J ends were trimmed by 4 bases and 6 bases, with 14 bases remaining between them. This CDR3 spans 14 amino acids. The CDR3 DNA is TGTGCCAGCAGCGACGACAGAGGAGCTCAGCCCCAGCATTTT. Protein: CASSDDRGAQPQHF. Looking up the rest from reference TRBV5-6 and TRBJ1-5 gives the full variable domain: DAGVTQSPTHLIKTRGQQVTLRCSPKSGHDTVSWYQQALGQGPQFIFQYYEEEERQRGNFPDRFSGHQFPNYSSELNVNALLLGDSALYLCASSDDRGAQPQHFGDGTRLSIL.

The gene calls are TRBV15 and TRBJ1-1; 7 nucleotides agree with TRBD1. The trim removed 2 bases at V and 4 bases at J, leaving 4 bases unmatched. CDR3 length: 14 residues. Germline values: CDR1 LNHNV, CDR2 YYDKDF (reference sequence). The CDR3 region has the DNA TGTGCCACCAGCAGAAGCAGGGGGAGCACTGAAGCTTTCTTT. The encoded protein is CATSRSRGSTEAFF.

This clone came up once. The chain joins TRBV6-6 to TRBJ1-5; D might be TRBD1 (6 bases). Germline values: CDR1 MNHNY, CDR2 SVGAGI (reference sequence). The CDR3 contains 15 residues. V was clipped by 7 bases and J by 8 bases, with 21 bases between them. The CDR3 DNA follows: TGTGCCAGCACCCATACCCCCGGACAGTTGAAGCCCCAGCATTTT. Translation gives CASTHTPGQLKPQHF.

The rearrangement links TRBV27 to TRBJ1-6; maybe TRBD1 (6 bases). V was trimmed by 4 bases and J by 7 bases, leaving 11 bases between them. Germline V CDR1 and CDR2: MNHEY, SMNVEV (reference sequence). The CDR3 spans 14 residues. DNA of the CDR3: TGTGCCAGCAGTTCGGGACAAAGGAATTCACCCCTCCACTTT. Its protein is CASSSGQRNSPLHF.